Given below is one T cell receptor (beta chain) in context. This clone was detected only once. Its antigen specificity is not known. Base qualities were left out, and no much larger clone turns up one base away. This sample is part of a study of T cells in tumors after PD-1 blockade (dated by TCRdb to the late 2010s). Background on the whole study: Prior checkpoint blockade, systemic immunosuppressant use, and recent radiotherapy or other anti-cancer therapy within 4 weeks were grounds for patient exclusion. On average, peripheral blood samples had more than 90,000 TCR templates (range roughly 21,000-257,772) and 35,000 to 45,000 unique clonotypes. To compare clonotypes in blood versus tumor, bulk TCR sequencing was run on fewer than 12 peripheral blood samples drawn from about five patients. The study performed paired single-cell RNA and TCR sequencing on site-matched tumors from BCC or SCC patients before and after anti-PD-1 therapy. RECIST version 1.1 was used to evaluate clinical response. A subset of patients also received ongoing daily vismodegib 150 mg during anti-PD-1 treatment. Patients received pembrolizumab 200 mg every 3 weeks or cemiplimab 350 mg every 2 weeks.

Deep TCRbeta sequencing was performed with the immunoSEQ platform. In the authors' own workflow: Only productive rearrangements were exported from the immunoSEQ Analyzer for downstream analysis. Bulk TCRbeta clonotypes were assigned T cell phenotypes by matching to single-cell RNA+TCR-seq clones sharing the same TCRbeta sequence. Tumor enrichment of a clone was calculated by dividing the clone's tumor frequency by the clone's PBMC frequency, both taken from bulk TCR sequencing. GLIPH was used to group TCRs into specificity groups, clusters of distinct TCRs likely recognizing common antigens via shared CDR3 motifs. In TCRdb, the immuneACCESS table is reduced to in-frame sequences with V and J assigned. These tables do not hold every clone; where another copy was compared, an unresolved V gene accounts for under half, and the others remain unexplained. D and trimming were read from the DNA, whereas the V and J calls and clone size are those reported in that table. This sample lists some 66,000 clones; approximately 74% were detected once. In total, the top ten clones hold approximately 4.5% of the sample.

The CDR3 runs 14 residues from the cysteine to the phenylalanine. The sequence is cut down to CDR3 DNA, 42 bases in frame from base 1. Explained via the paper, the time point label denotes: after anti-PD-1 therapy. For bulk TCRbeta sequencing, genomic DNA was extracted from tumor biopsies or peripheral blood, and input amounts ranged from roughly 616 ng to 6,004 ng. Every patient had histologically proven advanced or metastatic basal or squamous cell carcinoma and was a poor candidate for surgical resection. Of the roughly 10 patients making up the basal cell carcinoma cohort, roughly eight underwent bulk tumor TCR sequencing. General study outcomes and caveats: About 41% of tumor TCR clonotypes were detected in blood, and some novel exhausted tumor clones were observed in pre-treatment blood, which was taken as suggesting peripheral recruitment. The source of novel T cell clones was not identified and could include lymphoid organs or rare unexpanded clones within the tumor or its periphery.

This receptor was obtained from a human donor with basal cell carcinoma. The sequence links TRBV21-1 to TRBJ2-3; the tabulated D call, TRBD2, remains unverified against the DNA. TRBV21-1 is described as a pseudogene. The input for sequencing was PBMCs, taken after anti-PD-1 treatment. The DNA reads TGTGCCAGCAGCACCCTCCCCGGCACAGATACGCAGTATTTT. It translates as CASSTLPGTDTQYF.